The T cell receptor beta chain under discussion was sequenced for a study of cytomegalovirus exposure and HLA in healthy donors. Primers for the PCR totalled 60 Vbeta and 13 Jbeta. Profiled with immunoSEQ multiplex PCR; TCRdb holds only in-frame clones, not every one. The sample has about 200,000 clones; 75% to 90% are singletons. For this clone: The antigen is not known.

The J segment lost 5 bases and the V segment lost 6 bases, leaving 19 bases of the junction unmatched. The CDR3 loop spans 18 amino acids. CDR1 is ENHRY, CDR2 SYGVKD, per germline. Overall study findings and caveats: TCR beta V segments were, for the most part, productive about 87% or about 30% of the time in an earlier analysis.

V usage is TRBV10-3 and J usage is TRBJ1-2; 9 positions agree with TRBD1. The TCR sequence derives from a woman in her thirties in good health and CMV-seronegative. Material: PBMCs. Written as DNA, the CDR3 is TGTGCCATCAGGGAGGCCGGGGACAGGGTCCCTTTGAGGTATGGCTACACCTTC. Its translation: CAIREAGDRVPLRYGYTF.